Each of the 13 T cell receptor beta chains below was sequenced from the same sample in a study of regulatory T cells in long-lasting Graves disease. Time point given: newly diagnosed GD, antithyroid drugs for less than 3 months. The authors made the TCR library using RNA they extracted from PBMCs. Researchers made TCR beta libraries by using iRepertoire HTBI primers and running Arm-PCR on CDR3 regions. One entry per CDR3 protein, called by TCRdb with MiXCR from the multiplex PCR reads. The data hold roughly 320,000 distinct CDR3 sequences, with 16% observed a single time. These same data were also listed under a study on T cells in Graves' hyperthyroidism and ophthalmopathy.

The material sequenced was peripheral blood mononuclear cells (PBMCs), taken at new diagnosis, from a patient treated with antithyroid drugs. The receptors were gathered from a man in his forties with Graves disease.

This clonotype has more than one count but fewer than ten. The chain recombines TRBV5-1 with TRBJ1-6, with 7 bases identical to TRBD1. Germline lookup yields CDR1 SGHRS and CDR2 YFSETQ. J was trimmed by 7 bases and V by 0 bases; bases with no gene match: 13. The CDR3 consists of 18 residues. This CDR3 is CASSLDGGAGGSNSPLHF. As DNA, the CDR3 is TGCGCCAGCAGCTTGGATGGAGGGGCAGGGGGATCGAATTCACCCCTCCACTTT.

Comments on this clonotype: This sequence may be a read error, since a much larger clone differs from it by one base. The V gene is TRBV6-4, the J gene TRBJ2-3; D is perhaps TRBD1 or TRBD2 (6 bases each). The CDR3 length is 13 residues. CDR1 MRHNA and CDR2 SNTAGT come from the germline V gene. CDR3 sequence: CASISGDTDTRYF. The CDR3 nucleotides are TGTGCCAGCATCTCGGGGGACACAGATACGCGGTATTTT.

The CDR3 sequence: CASSPVGRTEAFF. Written as DNA, the CDR3 is TGCGCCAGCAGCCCGGTTGGGAGGACTGAAGCTTTCTTT. The chain is built from TRBV5-1 and TRBJ1-1; D is unclear. Germline-derived CDR1 and CDR2 are SGHRS and YFSETQ. V gave up 4 bases and J gave up 5 bases, with 12 bases separating them. This CDR3 has 13 residues.

This clonotype has more than one count but fewer than ten. This CDR3 reads CASSLAGRGYNEQFF. The CDR3 coding sequence is TGTGCCAGCAGCTTAGCGGGTCGTGGCTACAATGAGCAGTTCTTC. The chain couples TRBV7-3 to TRBJ2-1; D perhaps matches TRBD2 (5 bases). CDR1 is SGHTA, CDR2 FQGTGA, per germline. Trimming left V 2 bases short and J 3 bases short, with 11 bases between. This CDR3 contains 15 residues.

This clonotype has at least ten counts. J is TRBJ2-1 and V is TRBV13; a possible D gene is TRBD2 (5 bases). V lost 5 bases to trimming and J lost 1 base, with 12 bases between them. Germline CDR1 and CDR2: PRHDT and FYEKMQ (reference sequence). The CDR3 consists of 15 residues. The CDR3 loop reads CASSPPRGSYNEQFF. DNA of the CDR3: TGTGCCAGCAGCCCCCCCCGAGGGTCCTACAATGAGCAGTTCTTC.

This clonotype was observed many times. The CDR3 DNA is TGTGCCATCAGTGTTAACAGTGAAAAACTGTTTTTT. Translating it yields CAISVNSEKLFF. The V gene is TRBV10-3, the J gene TRBJ1-4; D call uncertain. CDR1 ENHRY and CDR2 SYGVKD come from the germline V gene. The CDR3 consists of 12 residues. Trimming stripped 4 bases from V and 7 bases from J, with 7 bases between.

The V call is TRBV6-5, the J call TRBJ1-6; no definite D call. CDR3 length equals 14 residues. With 2 bases removed from V and 6 bases from J, the gap between germline ends came to 8 bases. CDR1 is MNHEY and CDR2 is SVGAGI in the germline V gene. CDR3 sequence: CASSYRQANSPLHF. DNA for the CDR3: TGTGCCAGCAGTTACAGGCAGGCTAATTCACCCCTCCACTTT.

There are a few counts of this clonotype. The chain joins TRBV6-6 to TRBJ2-5; no clear D gene. V gave up 0 bases and J gave up 5 bases, with 10 bases separating them. The CDR3 extends over 14 amino acids. Germline assignment: CDR1 MNHNY and CDR2 SVGAGI (reference sequence). CDR3 protein: CASSYSGTRETQYF. Here the CDR3 DNA reads TGTGCCAGCAGTTACTCGGGAACTCGGGAGACCCAGTACTTC.

In regard to this clonotype: A junction boundary mismatches the germline segment, possibly from a read error. V is TRBV4-1 and J is TRBJ2-7; D may be TRBD1 or TRBD2 (5 bases each). The CDR3 is made up of 15 amino acids. CDR1 and CDR2 (germline): MGHRA, YSYEKL. CDR3 in amino acids: CASSQIPGPPYEQYF. CDR3 bases: TGTGCCAGCAGCCAAATTCCGGGACCGCCGTACGAGCAGTACTTC.

This clonotype has at least ten counts. CDR3 loop: CASSPIQGALAKNIQYF. CDR3 sequence (DNA): TGTGCCAGCAGCCCCATACAGGGGGCGCTAGCCAAAAACATTCAGTACTTC. The gene calls are TRBV28 and TRBJ2-4, with 9 bases that match TRBD1. In germline, CDR1 is MDHEN, CDR2 SYDVKM. Trimming removed 6 bases from V and 0 bases from J; junction bases left unmatched: 9. The CDR3 consists of 17 residues.

This clonotype was picked up many times. The gene calls are TRBV3-1 and TRBJ2-3, with D unclear. CDR3 size: 13 residues. V was cut by 4 bases and J by 6 bases, with 11 bases left in between. CDR1 and CDR2 (germline): LGHDT, YNNKEL (reference sequence). The CDR3 region is CASSPPPGDTQYF. DNA for the CDR3: TGTGCCAGCAGCCCTCCCCCGGGTGATACGCAGTATTTT.

A few counts support this clonotype. V usage is TRBV2 and J usage is TRBJ2-3; D gene ambiguous. Between the trimmed V and J ends, which lost 10 bases and 3 bases, there was a span of 8 bases. CDR3 length: 11 residues. The germline gives CDR1 SNHLY, CDR2 FYNNEI. The CDR3 loop is CAILITDTQYF. The CDR3 DNA reads TGTGCCATCCTAATAACAGATACGCAGTATTTT.

The sample holds many counts of this clonotype. The genes are TRBV24-1 and TRBJ1-4; weak D call: TRBD1 (6 bases). The ends were cut back, 9 bases at V and 5 bases at J, with 18 bases in the middle. CDR1 and CDR2 from the germline V gene are KGHDR and SFDVKD. This CDR3 region has 15 residues. The CDR3 DNA sequence: TGTGCCACCCAACGGGGAGGGGGGCTAAATGAAAAACTGTTTTTT. This translates into CATQRGGGLNEKLFF.